This paragraph reports one T cell receptor (beta chain). This clone was seen only a few times. The clone's antigen remains unknown. Base-call qualities are not available, and no considerably larger clone is one nucleotide away. This specimen comes from a study of vaccination effects on CD4 cells after COVID-19 (dated by TCRdb to the early 2020s). With regard to the full study: In the ViraFEST assay, PBMC were stimulated with viral peptide pools, and TCR sequencing was then used to find antigen-specific CD4+ T cell clonotypes based on their expansion. Each participant received two doses of an mRNA SARS-CoV-2 vaccine, either BNT162b2 or mRNA-1273. Pre-vaccine samples were drawn from a couple of convalescent patients 16 days and one week before the first dose, at 142 and 148 days after COVID-19 diagnosis. Each well held 1.5 million to 2 million PBMC cultured in IMDM containing approximately 5.2% human AB serum, 10 IU/ml IL-2 and gentamicin, along with 8 to 10 ug/ml peptides. SARS-CoV-2 spike-specific CD4+ TCR repertoires were compared before and after mRNA vaccination in COVID-19 convalescent patients and in infection-naive vaccine recipients. Altogether, around eleven COVID-19 convalescent patients and several SARS-CoV-2-naive healthy vaccine recipients made up the full study. Cultures from other donors in the study were sequenced using the Oncomine TCR Beta short-read assay on an Illumina iSeq 100.

After less than 13 days of culture, CD4+ T cells were isolated with the EasySep CD4+ T cell isolation kit. Convalescent patients had PCR-confirmed SARS-CoV-2 infection between March and December 2020, before Alpha, Beta and Delta variants emerged in the United States. Half of the culture medium was replaced with fresh IL-2-containing medium on days 3 and 7. Each peptide stimulation condition was cultured in triplicate wells unless otherwise noted. Using Ficoll-Paque Plus gradient centrifugation, PBMC were separated from whole blood and then either used fresh or cryopreserved at -140C. The QIAamp micro DNA kit was used to extract genomic DNA from the cultured CD4+ T cells. The method was the immunoSEQ multiplex PCR assay. DNA from the cultured, isolated CD4+ T cells was subjected to TCR beta CDR3 sequencing. The published analysis was carried out like this. Non-productive TCR sequences were discarded, and reads were trimmed to the CDR3 region, with only CDR3s of 7 or more amino acids retained. The MANAFEST web app was used to identify antigen-specific clonotypes by comparing expansion in peptide wells with expansion in reference cultures. For clones to be considered positive, expansion at FDR<0.05 versus reference and all other wells, an odds ratio above 5, and a frequency above 0.1% in two replicate wells were required. A clonotype was defined as cross-reactive if the clonotype was significantly expanded both in SARS-CoV-2 spike wells and in at least one common cold coronavirus spike condition. Levenshtein distance calculated with the stringdist R package was used to assess CDR3 similarity, and unrooted trees were constructed with ape in R 3.6.1. Drawn from immuneACCESS, this table holds only the in-frame rearrangements with V and J called that TCRdb kept. Clones are partly lost; checked studies trace under half to an unresolved V gene and leave the rest unexplained. The D gene and trimming were derived from the DNA, and the V and J assignments and clone size from that table. This sample has approximately 50,000 clones in its table, and 70% to 80% of those were observed once. The ten most abundant clones make up 10% to 15% of the sample.

Here is what the overall study found, with its caveats: The study was limited by a small number of convalescent patients and lacked early post-infection timepoints. Among convalescent patients, the spike-reactive repertoire after vaccination was made up mainly of new vaccine-induced clones that were largely distinct from the clones induced by infection. Both infection-induced and vaccine-induced clones contracted markedly at late post-vaccination timepoints, which is consistent with waning T cell responses.

CDR1 and CDR2 (LNHNV, YYDKDF) derive from the germline V gene (reference sequence). The CDR3, cysteine through phenylalanine, is 18 amino acids long. The sequence is cut down to CDR3 DNA, 54 bases in frame from base 1. Relative to germline, V is 3 bases shorter and J is 5 bases shorter, with 25 bases between their ends. Sample: CD4+ T cells from PBMCs cultured without peptide, taken before COVID-19 vaccination. This chain joins TRBV15 to TRBJ2-5, with a tentative D gene TRBD1 over 6 matching bases. This TCR came from a human donor who had a prior SARS-CoV-2 infection. The CDR3 protein is CATSRTGRFGGEMETQYF. The DNA sequence is given as TGTGCCACCAGCAGGACGGGGCGGTTTGGGGGCGAAATGGAGACCCAGTACTTC.